Presented here are 7 T cell receptor beta chains from one specimen sequenced in a study of blood T cells in healthy people across ages. A sample-barcoded 5' primer and a J-beta primer mix were used in a second PCR of roughly 7 to 11 cycles. TCRdb re-called the 5' RACE reads with MiXCR, one entry per CDR3 protein. The table lists 650,000 to 950,000 distinct CDR3 sequences, approximately 44% of them singletons. Source material: blood. These receptors were taken from a man in his fifties or sixties in good health.

The table lists this clonotype with a few counts. The chain combines TRBV6-2 or TRBV6-3 with TRBJ2-4; D uncertain. Trimming left V 5 bases short and J 9 bases short, with 17 bases between. The germline gives CDR1 MNHEY, CDR2 SVGEGT. The CDR3 contains 14 residues. The DNA for the CDR3 is TGTGCCAGCAGTGCCAACGCCCCCCGAGGCATTCAGTACTTC. This encodes CASSANAPRGIQYF.

The chain combines TRBV20-1 with TRBJ2-1; TRBD2 matches at 10 bases. Unmatched junction bases numbered 3, after V lost 4 bases and J lost 6 bases. CDR3 length: 13 residues. CDR1 is DFQATT and CDR2 is SNEGSKA in the germline V gene (reference sequence). Here the CDR3 DNA reads TGCAGTGCTACCCGGACTAGCGGCAATGAGCAGTTCTTC. This translates into CSATRTSGNEQFF.

In the case of this clonotype: This may arise from a read error, as a much more abundant clone is one base away. The limits of the CDR3 on the DNA are not certain, so only TCRdb's listed CDR3 is given. The chain employs TRBV11-2 and TRBJ1-5. The CDR3 spans 14 residues, counting both ends. Per germline, CDR1 SGHAT and CDR2 FQNNGV. The CDR3 sequence: CASSFGGGNQPRHF.

The chain carries TRBV5-1 and TRBJ2-1, with 8 bases fitting TRBD1. After removal of 4 bases from V and 6 bases from J, the junction contained 6 bases not matched to a gene. CDR1 and CDR2 from the germline V gene are SGHRS and YFSETQ. The CDR3 length is 14 residues. CDR3 region: CASSPGTGCNEQFF. The CDR3 bases are TGCGCCAGCAGCCCCGGGACAGGATGCAATGAGCAGTTCTTC.

The chain employs TRBV4-1 and TRBJ2-1, with D unresolved. The V gene's germline CDR1 is MGHRA and CDR2 YSYEKL. The length of the CDR3 is 15 residues. Trimming pared 1 base from V and 3 bases from J, leaving 10 bases between. Here the CDR3 DNA reads TGCGCCAGCAGCCAAGGCGGAGCGATCTACAATGAGCAGTTCTTC. It specifies CASSQGGAIYNEQFF.

This clonotype came up many times. J is TRBJ1-4 and V is TRBV27; 7 bases align to TRBD1. Germline CDR1 MNHEY, CDR2 SMNVEV (reference sequence). The CDR3 sequence is 14 residues long. Trimming took 5 bases from V and 6 from J; bases not matched to a gene: 6. The CDR3 loop is CASSLRDSDEKLFF. The CDR3 coding sequence is TGTGCCAGCAGTCTACGGGACAGTGATGAAAAACTGTTTTTT.

This clonotype was seen many times. This chain links TRBV6-2 or TRBV6-3 with TRBJ2-5, with 10 nucleotides matching TRBD2. The CDR3 sequence is 15 residues long. The trim removed 6 bases at V and 2 bases at J, leaving 6 bases unmatched. Germline V gene data show CDR1 as MNHEY and CDR2 as SVGEGT. The CDR3 reads CASRSLAGLQETQYF. The CDR3 DNA follows: TGTGCCAGCAGATCACTAGCGGGGCTACAAGAGACCCAGTACTTC.